This passage covers 30 T cell receptor beta chains from one sample sequenced in a study of cytotoxic CD8 clonotypes in ibrutinib-treated CLL. Sequenced by immunoSEQ multiplex PCR; TCRdb stores in-frame clones only, minus some. The repertoire consists of 150,000 or so clones, with nearly 90% occurring once and the leading ten covering around 2.7%. Sequencing was performed on PBMCs, taken at disease progression, from a patient treated with ibrutinib. The receptors come from a human donor with chronic lymphocytic leukemia.

CDR3 bases: TGTGCCACCGCAGGGGGGGACGGTGGGACCCAGTACTTC. Translating gives CATAGGDGGTQYF. The chain carries TRBV10-3 and TRBJ2-5; D is perhaps TRBD1 or TRBD2 (7 bases each). The V and J ends lost 10 bases and 7 bases respectively, with 19 bases between them. CDR1 and CDR2 (germline): ENHRY, SYGVKD. This CDR3 is built from 13 residues.

The genes are TRBV7-3 and TRBJ1-2; no reliable D call. The CDR3 is made up of 13 amino acids. Trimming took off 3 bases at V and 4 bases at J, with 9 bases between the two ends. Germline CDR1 is SGHTA and CDR2 is FQGTGA. Here the CDR3 reads CASSFSELYGYTF. The CDR3 DNA follows: TGTGCCAGCAGCTTTTCGGAGCTCTATGGCTACACCTTC.

The rearrangement joins TRBV30 to TRBJ2-3; 11 bases are a match to TRBD2. Germline V gene sequence: CDR1 GTSNPN, CDR2 SVGIG (reference sequence). This CDR3 region has 15 residues. V shed 3 bases, J shed 3 bases, and the junction held 5 bases outside the gene matches. The CDR3 loop is CAWREVAGGTDTQYF. In DNA, the CDR3 is TGTGCCTGGAGGGAGGTAGCGGGAGGGACAGATACGCAGTATTTT.

The gene calls are TRBV6-1 and TRBJ2-5; D might be TRBD2 (5 bases). CDR1 MNHNS and CDR2 SASEGT come from the germline V gene. Between the trimmed V and J ends, which lost 3 bases and 5 bases, there was a span of 13 bases. This CDR3 has 14 residues. In nucleotides, the CDR3 is TGTGCCAGCAGTGAGTCTACCCGGAGGGAGACCCAGTACTTC. Its protein is CASSESTRRETQYF.

The rearrangement uses TRBV14 and TRBJ2-1; TRBD1 is a possible D gene (6 bases). Germline CDR1 and CDR2: SGHDN and FVKESK. CDR3 length: 15 amino acids. The V end lost 1 base, the J end lost 10 bases, and 17 bases lay between the germline ends. The CDR3, as DNA: TGTGCCAGCAGCCAAGCCCGCCAGGGGTCATTCGAGCAGTTCTTC. This encodes CASSQARQGSFEQFF.

This clone has just one count. The V call is TRBV2, the J call TRBJ2-2; 12 positions agree with TRBD2. The trim removed 7 bases at V and 4 bases at J, leaving 10 bases unmatched. The germline CDR1 and CDR2 sequences are SNHLY and FYNNEI. The CDR3 loop spans 17 amino acids. CDR3 coding DNA: TGTGCCAGCATAGGTACTAGCGGGAGGTTGACCACCGGGGAGCTGTTTTTT. It translates to CASIGTSGRLTTGELFF.

The chain recombines TRBV5-1 with TRBJ2-2; D gene unclear. V was clipped by 2 bases and J by 6 bases, with 5 bases between them. Germline CDR1 is SGHRS and CDR2 is YFSETQ. The CDR3 covers 12 residues. Written as DNA, the CDR3 is TGCGCCAGCAGCTTTACCCCCGGGGAGCTGTTTTTT. It yields the protein CASSFTPGELFF.

The V and J genes are TRBV6-5 and TRBJ1-1; 7 bases are shared with TRBD1. Germline CDR1 and CDR2: MNHEY and SVGAGI. V lost 8 bases and J lost 1; bases outside the gene matches: 10. This CDR3 comprises 15 residues. CDR3 coding DNA: TGTGCCAGCCCGGACAGGCTCTTTTGGAACACTGAAGCTTTCTTT. Residues: CASPDRLFWNTEAFF.

V and J are TRBV14 and TRBJ1-1; TRBD1 matches at 10 bases. This CDR3 has 17 amino acids. The germline gives CDR1 SGHDN, CDR2 FVKESK. Germline trimming cut 3 bases from V and 0 bases from J; bases unmatched to any gene: 7. In DNA, the CDR3 is TGTGCCAGCAGCCAGACGACAGGGGGCCCACTGAACACTGAAGCTTTCTTT. This gives the protein CASSQTTGGPLNTEAFF.

This chain joins TRBV18 and TRBJ2-5, with D uncertain. Germline V gene data show CDR1 as KGHSH and CDR2 as LQKENI. V was shortened by 3 bases and J by 4 bases, with 21 bases between the two germline ends. This CDR3 contains 17 residues. The CDR3 protein is CASSPGSEGRAVETQYF. In DNA form, the CDR3 reads TGTGCCAGCTCACCGGGGTCTGAAGGTAGAGCAGTAGAGACCCAGTACTTC.

The chain uses TRBV5-6 and TRBJ2-3; 10 positions match TRBD2. This CDR3 is built from 12 residues. V shed 2 bases and J 14 bases; nucleotides not matched to a gene: 5. Germline loops: CDR1 SGHDT, CDR2 YYEEEE. The CDR3 DNA follows: TGTGCCAGCAGCTTCTCTAGCGGGAGCCGGTATTTT. This codes for CASSFSSGSRYF.

This rearrangement joins TRBV2 to TRBJ1-5, with TRBD1 as a possible D gene (5 bases). Deletions cut 5 bases from V and 0 bases from J, with 8 bases between. This CDR3 spans 14 amino acids. Looked up from germline, CDR1 is SNHLY and CDR2 is FYNNEI. This CDR3 is CASSNRNSNQPQHF. For the CDR3, the DNA is TGTGCCAGCAGTAACAGGAATAGCAATCAGCCCCAGCATTTT.

The gene calls are TRBV15 and TRBJ1-1, with 7 bases fitting TRBD1. Unmatched junction bases numbered 12, after V lost 5 bases and J lost 0 bases. There are 17 residues in the CDR3. Germline lookup yields CDR1 LNHNV and CDR2 YYDKDF (reference sequence). The CDR3 coding sequence is TGTGCCACCAGCTCACACGGACAGGCTAGAATGAACACTGAAGCTTTCTTT. This sequence encodes CATSSHGQARMNTEAFF.

The chain recombines TRBV6-5 with TRBJ1-5; no clear D. Germline CDR1 and CDR2: MNHEY and SVGAGI. The CDR3 loop spans 14 amino acids. V lost 6 bases and J 0 bases, leaving 9 bases between the germline ends. In nucleotides, the CDR3 is TGTGCCAGCAGGGGTAAGAATAGCAATCAGCCCCAGCATTTT. Translating it yields CASRGKNSNQPQHF.

The J gene is TRBJ1-2, the V gene TRBV6-1; the D gene is possibly TRBD1 (6 bases). CDR3 length equals 17 residues. The ends were cut back, 0 bases at V and 8 bases at J, with 22 bases in the middle. Per germline, CDR1 MNHNS and CDR2 SASEGT. CDR3 residues: CASSEARFLAGAWGYTF. For the CDR3, the DNA is TGTGCCAGCAGTGAAGCTAGGTTCTTGGCGGGGGCATGGGGCTACACCTTC.

The genes are TRBV10-3 and TRBJ2-7, with D perhaps given as TRBD1 or TRBD2 (6 bases each). V was clipped by 6 bases and J by 2 bases, with 17 bases between them. Germline loops: CDR1 ENHRY, CDR2 SYGVKD. The CDR3 sequence is 15 residues long. The CDR3 spells CAIRDQNGGTYEQYF. The CDR3 DNA reads as TGTGCCATCAGGGACCAGAACGGGGGCACCTACGAGCAGTACTTC.

The gene calls are TRBV7-8 and TRBJ1-2; D is unresolved. The CDR3 extends over 14 amino acids. Germline CDR1 SGHVS, CDR2 FQNEAQ. Trimming left V 2 bases short and J 4 bases short, with 11 bases between. CDR3 loop: CASSLYLGTYGYTF. The CDR3 DNA reads as TGTGCCAGCAGCTTATACTTGGGAACCTATGGCTACACCTTC.

V gene TRBV19 combines with J gene TRBJ2-3, with unresolved D. The V gene lost 7 bases and the J gene lost 6 bases, with 20 bases spanning the gap. CDR3 length: 15 amino acids. CDR1 and CDR2 from the germline V gene are LNHDA and SQIVND (reference sequence). The chain's CDR3 is CASNGATESLDTQYF. The CDR3 nucleotides are TGTGCCAGTAATGGCGCGACGGAGTCCTTGGATACGCAGTATTTT. Based on the CDR3 plus reference TRBV19 and TRBJ2-3, the full variable domain is DGGITQSPKYLFRKEGQNVTLSCEQNLNHDAMYWYRQDPGQGLRLIYYSQIVNDFQKGDIAEGYSVSREKKESFPLTVTSAQKNPTAFYLCASNGATESLDTQYFGPGTRLTVL.

The table lists this clone with a count of one. The chain uses TRBV9 and TRBJ2-7, with D unresolved. The CDR3 runs to 13 residues. In germline, CDR1 is SGDLS, CDR2 YYNGEE. V lost 0 bases and J 3 bases, leaving 7 bases between the germline ends. CDR3 nucleotides: TGTGCCAGCAGCGTAGCTATGGGCTACGAGCAGTACTTC. Amino acid sequence: CASSVAMGYEQYF.

This clone is a singleton in its sample. The chain couples TRBV29-1 to TRBJ1-1, with D possibly TRBD1 on 5 matching bases. Germline V gene data show CDR1 as SQVTM and CDR2 as ANQGSEA. Between the trimmed V and J ends, which lost 3 bases and 3 bases, there was a span of 11 bases. This CDR3 has 13 amino acids. Here the CDR3 reads CSVDRARDTEAFF. The CDR3 nucleotides are TGCAGCGTTGACAGGGCTCGGGACACTGAAGCTTTCTTT.

This chain connects TRBV15 to TRBJ1-4; D remains unclear. Trimming pared 2 bases from V and 7 bases from J, leaving 14 bases between. Germline loops: CDR1 LNHNV, CDR2 YYDKDF (reference sequence). The CDR3 length is 15 residues. CDR3 residues: CATSRLSEPSEKLFF. The CDR3 DNA follows: TGTGCCACCAGCAGATTGAGCGAACCCAGTGAAAAACTGTTTTTT.

The chain is built from TRBV29-1 and TRBJ2-2; TRBD2 aligns across 7 bases. CDR3 length: 13 amino acids. V shed 6 bases, J shed 3 bases, and the junction held 4 bases outside the gene matches. Germline V gives CDR1 SQVTM, CDR2 ANQGSEA. CDR3 in amino acids: CSVNRGDTGELFF. CDR3 sequence (DNA): TGCAGCGTAAACCGGGGGGACACCGGGGAGCTGTTTTTT.

The J gene is TRBJ1-2, the V gene TRBV6-5; TRBD1 matches 7 bases. V lost 2 bases and J lost 4; bases outside the gene matches: 7. CDR3 length equals 15 residues. Germline V gene data show CDR1 as MNHEY and CDR2 as SVGAGI. The chain's CDR3 is CASSYTSRDSYGYTF. In DNA, the CDR3 is TGTGCCAGCAGTTACACGTCCCGGGACAGCTATGGCTACACCTTC.

The CDR3 loop is CASSVSQNSYEQYF. The CDR3 nucleotides are TGTGCCAGTAGTGTTTCTCAAAATTCCTACGAGCAGTACTTC. The chain couples TRBV19 to TRBJ2-7; D not certain. Trimming shortened V by 5 bases and J by 1 base, and 12 bases separated the two germline ends. Germline V gene sequence: CDR1 LNHDA, CDR2 SQIVND (reference sequence). CDR3 length: 14 amino acids. The entire variable domain, with the rest obtained from reference TRBV19 and TRBJ2-7, is as follows: DGGITQSPKYLFRKEGQNVTLSCEQNLNHDAMYWYRQDPGQGLRLIYYSQIVNDFQKGDIAEGYSVSREKKESFPLTVTSAQKNPTAFYLCASSVSQNSYEQYFGPGTRLTVT.

The chain carries TRBV19 and TRBJ2-7; 9 bases agree with TRBD1. The V segment lost 5 bases and the J segment 4 bases; nucleotides outside the gene matches: 9. Germline lookup yields CDR1 LNHDA and CDR2 SQIVND (reference sequence). This CDR3 has 15 residues. The CDR3 DNA sequence: TGTGCCAGTAGTCCCAGGGACAGGGCCATTTACGAGCAGTACTTC. Translation gives CASSPRDRAIYEQYF.

The genes are TRBV5-6 and TRBJ2-7; perhaps D is TRBD1 or TRBD2 (5 bases each). Per the germline V gene, CDR1 is SGHDT and CDR2 is YYEEEE. The CDR3 covers 15 residues. V lost 0 bases and J 2 bases, leaving 12 bases between the germline ends. The CDR3 spells CASSLGQFGAYEQYF. As DNA, the CDR3 is TGTGCCAGCAGCTTGGGACAGTTCGGGGCCTACGAGCAGTACTTC. The entire variable domain, with the rest obtained from reference TRBV5-6 and TRBJ2-7, is as follows: DAGVTQSPTHLIKTRGQQVTLRCSPKSGHDTVSWYQQALGQGPQFIFQYYEEEERQRGNFPDRFSGHQFPNYSSELNVNALLLGDSALYLCASSLGQFGAYEQYFGPGTRLTVT.

The CDR3 DNA reads as TGCAGCGTTGTGTGGGGGAGTATAAACACCGGGGAGCTGTTTTTT. Translating it yields CSVVWGSINTGELFF. The rearrangement joins TRBV29-1 to TRBJ2-2; D tentatively fits TRBD1 or TRBD2 (5 bases each). Germline CDR1 is SQVTM and CDR2 is ANQGSEA. Deletions cut 4 bases from V and 2 bases from J, with 14 bases between. The CDR3 extends over 15 amino acids.

The table lists this clone with a count of one. The CDR3 sequence is CASSPLVLAETNEKLFF. In nucleotides, the CDR3 is TGTGCCAGCTCACCATTAGTTTTAGCAGAGACTAATGAAAAACTGTTTTTT. The V call is TRBV18, the J call TRBJ1-4; D not resolved. Germline V gene lookup returns CDR1 KGHSH and CDR2 LQKENI. There are 17 residues in the CDR3. V lost 2 bases and J 2 bases, leaving 15 bases between the germline ends.

The chain carries TRBV5-5 and TRBJ1-2, with D uncertain. Germline CDR1 is SGHKS and CDR2 is YYEKEE (reference sequence). CDR3 length equals 14 residues. Trimming stripped 0 bases from V and 8 bases from J, with 14 bases between. The chain's CDR3 is CASSLGGVWEGYTF. The CDR3 DNA reads TGTGCCAGCAGCTTGGGCGGTGTCTGGGAGGGCTACACCTTC.

CDR3: CASSLSKSRLYGYTF. As DNA, the CDR3 is TGTGCCAGCAGTTTATCGAAGTCTCGACTTTATGGCTACACCTTC. The rearrangement links TRBV27 to TRBJ1-2; D gene ambiguous. Germline CDR1 and CDR2: MNHEY and SMNVEV (reference sequence). The germline V and J ends were trimmed by 0 bases and 5 bases, with 13 bases remaining between them. The CDR3 is 15 residues long.